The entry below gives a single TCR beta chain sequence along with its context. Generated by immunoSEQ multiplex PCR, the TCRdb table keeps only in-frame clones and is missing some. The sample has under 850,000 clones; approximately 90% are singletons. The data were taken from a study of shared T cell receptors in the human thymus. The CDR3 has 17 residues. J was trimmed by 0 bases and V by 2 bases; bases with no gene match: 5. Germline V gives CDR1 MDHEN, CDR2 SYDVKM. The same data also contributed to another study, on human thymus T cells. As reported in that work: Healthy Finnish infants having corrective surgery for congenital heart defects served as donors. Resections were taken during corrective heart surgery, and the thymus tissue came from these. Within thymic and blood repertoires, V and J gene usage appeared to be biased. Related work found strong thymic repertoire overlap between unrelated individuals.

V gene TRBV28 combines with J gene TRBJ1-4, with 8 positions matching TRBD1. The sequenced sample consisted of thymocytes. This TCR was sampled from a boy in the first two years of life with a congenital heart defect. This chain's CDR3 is CASSLPGQATTNEKLFF. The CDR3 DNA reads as TGTGCCAGCAGTTTACCGGGACAGGCTACAACTAATGAAAAACTGTTTTTT.